The 15 T cell receptor beta chains presented below share a single source sample, sequenced in a study of blood T cells in healthy people across ages (dated by TCRdb to about 2015). The library was made by 5' RACE. The sample was run on an Illumina HiSeq 2500. A second about 7 to 12 cycle PCR used a sample-barcoded 5' primer and a J-beta primer mix. The public reads were reprocessed in TCRdb via fastp at Q25 and MiXCR, keeping in-frame beta chains. A single entry per CDR3 protein holds the most common genes and DNA from its merged rows. This sample comprises 1.5 million to 1.9 million distinct CDR3 sequences, approximately 43% of them detected only once. Together, the top ten hold around 4% of the sample. Material: blood. These receptors all stem from a woman younger than 35 in good health.

The gene calls are TRBV10-3 and TRBJ1-2; no clear D gene. V lost 11 bases and J 3 bases, leaving 16 bases between the germline ends. The CDR3 contains 13 residues. From germline, CDR1 is ENHRY and CDR2 SYGVKD. CDR3 sequence reads: CAVTGRIDYGYTF. CDR3 DNA: TGTGCCGTAACGGGAAGAATTGACTATGGCTACACCTTC.

Details on this clonotype: The junction departs from the called germline gene at one end, perhaps through a read error. The V call is TRBV9, the J call TRBJ1-4; D is unresolved. The CDR3 spans 13 residues. Germline CDR1 is SGDLS and CDR2 is YYNGEE. CDR3 nucleotides: TGTGCCAGCAGCCCCCGGCCTAGGGAAAAGCTGTTTTTT. Protein product: CASSPRPREKLFF.

V gene TRBV20-1 combines with J gene TRBJ2-7; TRBD2 matches 15 bases. V trimming: 6 bases; J trimming: 7 bases; junction bases outside the gene matches: 22. This CDR3 is 19 amino acids long. Looked up from germline, CDR1 is DFQATT and CDR2 is SNEGSKA (reference sequence). DNA of the CDR3: TGCAGTGCGACAAGAGGGGGGACTAGCGGGGGGAGCTCCTACAATGAGCAGTACTTC. As protein: CSATRGGTSGGSSYNEQYF.

This clonotype was seen repeatedly, ten times or more. This sequence joins TRBV4-1 and TRBJ1-2; D not resolved. CDR1 and CDR2 (germline): MGHRA, YSYEKL. The V gene lost 4 bases and the J gene lost 3 bases, with 9 bases spanning the gap. CDR3 length: 13 amino acids. CDR3 sequence: CASSLQVDYGYTF. The DNA for the CDR3 is TGCGCCAGCAGCCTTCAGGTGGACTATGGCTACACCTTC.

As regards this clonotype: A read error may account for a junction end that differs from germline. This chain connects TRBV5-1 to TRBJ2-5; D uncertain. The CDR3 runs to 17 residues. Germline CDR1 and CDR2: SGHRS and YFSETQ. The DNA of the CDR3 is TGCGCCAGCACCTTGAGGATCGGAATACGAAGCCAAGAGACCCAGTACTTC. Residues: CASTLRIGIRSQETQYF.

This chain joins TRBV29-1 and TRBJ2-1; 10 bases are a match to TRBD1. The J segment lost 6 bases and the V segment lost 6 bases, leaving 5 bases of the junction unmatched. The CDR3 is made up of 13 amino acids. The germline CDR1 and CDR2 sequences are SQVTM and ANQGSEA. The CDR3 sequence is CSVTGGSSNEQFF. Written as DNA, the CDR3 is TGCAGCGTGACAGGGGGCTCTAGCAATGAGCAGTTCTTC.

This clonotype has just a few counts. V and J are TRBV5-1 and TRBJ2-3; 9 positions match TRBD2. Trimming cost V 0 bases and J 2 bases; bases outside gene matches: 7. CDR1 and CDR2 (germline): SGHRS, YFSETQ. The CDR3 totals 17 residues. The chain's CDR3 is CASSLASASGNTDTQYF. Here the CDR3 DNA reads TGCGCCAGCAGCTTGGCCAGCGCTAGCGGGAACACAGATACGCAGTATTTT.

CDR3 sequence: CASSRRAVNEKLFF. The CDR3 nucleotides are TGTGCCAGCAGTAGAAGGGCTGTTAATGAAAAACTGTTTTTT. The rearrangement uses TRBV25-1 and TRBJ1-4; no definite D call. The CDR3 is made up of 14 amino acids. Germline V gene sequence: CDR1 MGHDK, CDR2 SYGVNS. The V end lost 5 bases, the J end lost 4 bases, and 11 bases lay between the germline ends.

This clonotype was detected many times. V usage is TRBV12-3 or TRBV12-4 and J usage is TRBJ2-5, with TRBD1 matching over 7 bases. This CDR3 comprises 14 residues. V was clipped by 5 bases and J by 2 bases; unmatched bases: 5. The CDR3 sequence is CASSLRDRQETQYF. In DNA, the CDR3 is TGTGCCAGCAGTCTAAGGGACAGACAAGAGACCCAGTACTTC.

V is TRBV29-1 and J is TRBJ2-1; 12 bases line up with TRBD2. V gave up 3 bases and J gave up 2 bases; unmatched junction bases: 11. The germline gives CDR1 SQVTM, CDR2 ANQGSEA. The CDR3 loop spans 18 amino acids. The CDR3 DNA reads TGCAGCGTTGATAGTTTAGGGCTAGCGGGAGGGACCTACAATGAGCAGTTCTTC. Translation gives CSVDSLGLAGGTYNEQFF.

In the case of this clonotype: A clone one base away is much larger, so this may be a read error. The V gene is TRBV5-1, the J gene TRBJ2-7; D ambiguous. CDR3 size: 15 residues. With 0 bases removed from V and 7 bases from J, the gap between germline ends came to 17 bases. CDR1 is SGHRS, CDR2 YFSETQ, per germline. DNA of the CDR3: TGCGCCAGCAGCTTGGGGACCGCCTCCTACAATGAGCAGTACTTC. Its protein is CASSLGTASYNEQYF. The whole variable domain, filled in from reference TRBV5-1 and TRBJ2-7, reads KAGVTQTPRYLIKTRGQQVTLSCSPISGHRSVSWYQQTPGQGLQFLFEYFSETQRNKGNFPGRFSGRQFSNSRSEMNVSTLELGDSALYLCASSLGTASYNEQYFGPGTRLTVT.

This clonotype was seen a handful of times. This rearrangement joins TRBV5-1 to TRBJ2-3, with a possible D match to TRBD2 (6 bases). CDR1 is SGHRS and CDR2 is YFSETQ in the germline V gene. Between the trimmed V and J ends, which lost 1 base and 5 bases, there was a span of 11 bases. This CDR3 is 14 amino acids long. DNA of the CDR3: TGCGCCAGCAGCTTGTTGCTAGCGCGAGATACGCAGTATTTT. This sequence encodes CASSLLLARDTQYF.

The gene calls are TRBV3-1 and TRBJ1-6; D remains ambiguous. This CDR3 contains 14 residues. With 8 bases removed from V and 5 bases from J, the gap between germline ends came to 13 bases. CDR1 and CDR2 from the germline V gene are LGHDT and YNNKEL (reference sequence). The DNA for the CDR3 is TGTGCCAGCCAGCCGGCAGTTCATAATTCACCCCTCCACTTT. Its translation is CASQPAVHNSPLHF.

CDR3 in amino acids: CASSLVPTEKTQYF. CDR3 nucleotide sequence: TGTGCCAGCAGCTTAGTTCCCACAGAAAAGACCCAGTACTTC. The chain carries TRBV11-2 and TRBJ2-5; D gene ambiguous. The CDR3 loop spans 14 amino acids. CDR1 and CDR2 from the germline V gene are SGHAT and FQNNGV. V was clipped by 1 base and J by 6 bases, with 12 bases between them.

The chain recombines TRBV4-3 with TRBJ2-3; perhaps TRBD1 as D (5 bases). The length of the CDR3 is 14 residues. V lost 3 bases and J lost 6, with 13 bases in between. Germline V gene lookup returns CDR1 LGHNA and CDR2 YSLEER. CDR3 sequence reads: CASSQQGVWDTQYF. For the CDR3, the DNA is TGCGCCAGCAGCCAGCAAGGGGTTTGGGATACGCAGTATTTT.